This T cell receptor beta chain was observed in a study of T-cell memory formation after mild COVID-19. Whole-study findings and limits: Memory cells collected pre-infection included some clones that later responded, suggesting cross-reactive memory joined.

A word on this clonotype: What it binds is not known.

Using its own MiXCR run on the 5' RACE reads, TCRdb lists one record per CDR3 protein. The sample contains fewer than 450,000 distinct CDR3 sequences, around 21% of which appear only once. V lost 4 bases, J lost 5 bases, and 6 bases stayed unmatched. In germline, CDR1 is MNHNS, CDR2 SASEGT. The CDR3 runs 15 residues. The V and J genes are TRBV6-1 and TRBJ1-2; 11 bases agree with TRBD1. The sequenced sample consisted of PBMCs or a T cell subset sorted from them (not recorded which). This receptor was obtained from an adult woman who had mild COVID-19 (a few samples of this study predate the infection). Cell type and time point are not known. The CDR3: CASSARTGGFYGYTF. The CDR3 DNA reads TGTGCCAGCAGTGCCCGGACAGGGGGCTTTTATGGCTACACCTTC.